The 16 T cell receptor beta chains given below trace back to one sample, sequenced in a study of blood T cell repertoires in COVID-19. Clones were read by immunoSEQ multiplex PCR, and TCRdb kept only the in-frame ones, dropping some. The data show approximately 130,000 clones, 55% to 70% seen once. The sequencing input was peripheral blood. The receptors shown here come from a woman in her 70s with acute or convalescent COVID-19.

The V call is TRBV6-5, the J call TRBJ2-1; possible D gene TRBD2, 6 bases. Trimming pared 9 bases from V and 8 bases from J, leaving 23 bases between. Germline loops: CDR1 MNHEY, CDR2 SVGAGI. The CDR3 extends over 15 amino acids. Here the CDR3 reads CASLRRGTLGDEQFF. DNA for the CDR3: TGTGCCAGTCTCAGGCGGGGTACCCTCGGCGATGAGCAGTTCTTC.

V usage is TRBV9 and J usage is TRBJ1-6; D perhaps matches TRBD1 (6 bases). Looked up from germline, CDR1 is SGDLS and CDR2 is YYNGEE. The CDR3 contains 14 residues. V gave up 3 bases and J gave up 5 bases, with 9 bases separating them. The CDR3 here is CASSARQDNSPLHF. CDR3 coding DNA: TGTGCCAGCAGCGCCCGACAGGATAATTCACCCCTCCACTTT. The full variable domain, with the rest looked up from reference TRBV9 and TRBJ1-6, is DSGVTQTPKHLITATGQRVTLRCSPRSGDLSVYWYQQSLDQGLQFLIQYYNGEERAKGNILERFSAQQFPDLHSELNLSSLELGDSALYFCASSARQDNSPLHFGNGTRLTVT.

J is TRBJ1-1 and V is TRBV6-5; possibly TRBD1 for D (5 bases). This CDR3 contains 15 residues. V lost 6 bases to trimming and J lost 1 base, with 15 bases between them. The germline V gene encodes CDR1 MNHEY and CDR2 SVGAGI. CDR3 sequence reads: CASSQVAGSNTEAFF. For the CDR3, the DNA is TGTGCCAGCAGCCAAGTCGCAGGGTCGAACACTGAAGCTTTCTTT.

The rearrangement uses TRBV28 and TRBJ2-5; 8 nucleotides align to TRBD2. Germline values: CDR1 MDHEN, CDR2 SYDVKM. V gave up 2 bases and J gave up 4 bases; unmatched junction bases: 6. The CDR3 is made up of 15 amino acids. The CDR3 loop is CASSLARGGGETQYF. CDR3 in DNA: TGTGCCAGCAGTTTAGCTCGGGGGGGAGGAGAGACCCAGTACTTC.

The rearrangement uses TRBV4-3 and TRBJ1-4; 9 bases are shared with TRBD1. Germline CDR1 is LGHNA and CDR2 is YSLEER. This CDR3 has 16 residues. Germline trimming cut 2 bases from V and 7 bases from J; bases unmatched to any gene: 8. CDR3 residues: CASSQNGQGMIEKLFF. Written as DNA, the CDR3 is TGCGCCAGCAGCCAAAATGGACAGGGGATGATTGAAAAACTGTTTTTT.

The chain recombines TRBV5-8 with TRBJ2-5; D may be TRBD1 (5 bases). V gave up 1 base and J gave up 7 bases, with 11 bases separating them. CDR3 size: 13 residues. CDR1 and CDR2 (germline): SGHTS, YDEGEE. The CDR3 loop is CASSLTGLGTQYF. CDR3 DNA: TGTGCCAGCAGCTTGACAGGTCTCGGGACCCAGTACTTC.

This clone counts as medium-sized. This chain joins TRBV4-1 and TRBJ1-2; a weak D match, TRBD1 (5 bases). The V end lost 0 bases, the J end lost 2 bases, and 13 bases lay between the germline ends. The CDR3 covers 16 residues. Germline-derived CDR1 and CDR2 are MGHRA and YSYEKL. For the CDR3, the DNA is TGCGCCAGCAGCCAAGATTGGGGCAGAGCAAACTATGGCTACACCTTC. Its translation: CASSQDWGRANYGYTF.

This CDR3 reads CASSQDGGNTDTQYF. CDR3 nucleotide sequence: TGTGCCAGCAGCCAAGACGGGGGGAACACAGATACGCAGTATTTT. The chain is built from TRBV3-1 (or the pseudogene TRBV3-2) and TRBJ2-3; 7 positions agree with TRBD2. In germline, CDR1 is LGHDT, CDR2 YNNKEL (reference sequence). Trimming cost V 0 bases and J 2 bases; bases outside gene matches: 2. CDR3 length: 15 residues.

The chain combines TRBV11-2 with TRBJ1-4; 7 bases agree with TRBD1. This CDR3 region has 14 residues. Germline-derived CDR1 and CDR2 are SGHAT and FQNNGV. V shed 6 bases, J shed 5 bases, and the junction held 6 bases outside the gene matches. CDR3 sequence (DNA): TGTGCCAGCAGACCCGGGACAGAGAATGAAAAACTGTTTTTT. This translates into CASRPGTENEKLFF.

The CDR3 region has the DNA TGCAGCGCTGTTACAGGGGGCAACGCTGAAGCTTTCTTT. Its protein product is CSAVTGGNAEAFF. The chain recombines TRBV29-1 with TRBJ1-1; 9 bases match TRBD1. The V gene end was trimmed by 7 bases and the J gene end by 6 bases; junction bases not matched to a gene: 9. The CDR3 runs 13 residues. Germline V CDR1 and CDR2: SQVTM, ANQGSEA.

This clone has a single count. Its ends do not fully match the called genes, so a read error is possible. The rearrangement links TRBV5-6 to TRBJ1-1; TRBD1 might be the D (6 bases). Per germline, CDR1 SGHDT and CDR2 YYEEEE. The CDR3 runs to 15 residues. The CDR3 loop reads CASSLQGIMNSEAFF. CDR3 nucleotides: TGTGCCAGCAGCTTGCAGGGGATCATGAACAGTGAAGCTTTCTTT.

This clone was observed a few times. This sequence joins TRBV3-1 (or the pseudogene TRBV3-2) and TRBJ2-7, with D possibly matching TRBD2 (5 bases). V lost 1 base to trimming and J lost 0 bases, with 10 bases between them. Germline CDR1 LGHDT, CDR2 YNNKEL (reference sequence). The CDR3 runs to 15 residues. The CDR3 coding sequence is TGTGCCAGCAGCCAAGGGAGCGGCTTCTCCTACGAGCAGTACTTC. The encoded protein is CASSQGSGFSYEQYF.

The J gene is TRBJ2-2, the V gene TRBV7-6; 7 bases map to TRBD1. Germline-derived CDR1 and CDR2 are SGHVS and FNYEAQ. The length of the CDR3 is 16 residues. Losses at the gene ends were 2 bases for V and 7 bases for J; bases not matched to a gene: 10. CDR3 protein: CASSLNGRGSVGELFF. CDR3 nucleotide sequence: TGTGCCAGCAGCTTAAATGGCAGGGGGTCGGTCGGGGAGCTGTTTTTT.

The CDR3, as DNA: TGTGCCACCAGCAGAGGAGGGGGCAAGAGGAACACTGAAGCTTTCTTT. The encoded protein is CATSRGGGKRNTEAFF. The chain has TRBV15 and TRBJ1-1; 7 nucleotides match TRBD1. The trim removed 1 base at V and 1 base at J, leaving 6 bases unmatched. The CDR3 consists of 16 residues. The V gene's germline CDR1 is LNHNV and CDR2 YYDKDF (reference sequence).

This clone was seen once. The chain has TRBV9 and TRBJ2-3; D is unclear. The CDR3 runs 13 residues. CDR1 is SGDLS, CDR2 YYNGEE, per germline. V was clipped by 4 bases and J by 3 bases, with 9 bases between them. The chain's CDR3 is CASSFTRTDTQYF. The CDR3 nucleotides read TGTGCCAGCAGCTTTACGCGAACAGATACGCAGTATTTT.

The rearrangement joins TRBV14 to TRBJ1-1; a weak D match, TRBD1 (6 bases). The CDR3 length is 13 residues. Germline V lookup: CDR1 SGHDN, CDR2 FVKESK. V lost 11 bases to trimming and J lost 4 bases, with 17 bases between them. CDR3 nucleotide sequence: TGTGCCTCGGGGCTGGGGGCTAGCACTGAAGCTTTCTTT. Translating it yields CASGLGASTEAFF.